The TCR beta chain described here comes from a study of cytomegalovirus exposure and HLA in healthy donors. Study results and limitations: CMV antigen specificity was confirmed in vitro for three CMV-associated chains.

The PCR ran on 60 Vbeta and 13 Jbeta primers. TCRdb's copy holds only in-frame clones and misses some; the assay was immunoSEQ multiplex PCR. The sample contains 120,000 to 150,000 clones, around 67% of which appear only once. Unmatched junction bases numbered 5, after V lost 7 bases and J lost 2 bases. Germline CDR1 SGHTS, CDR2 YDEGEE. This CDR3 contains 13 residues. To note about this clone: The target antigen is unknown.

Input material: PBMCs. This chain uses TRBV5-8 with TRBJ2-7, with 8 bases lining up with TRBD2. The sequence was collected from a woman in her late teens or twenties in good health and CMV-seronegative. The CDR3 coding sequence is TGTGCCAGCGAGAGCGGGGGTCCCTACGAGCAGTACTTC. Translating it yields CASESGGPYEQYF.